Reported below is one T cell receptor (beta chain). CDR3-region Arm-PCR and iRepertoire HTBI primers produced the TCR beta libraries. A single record per CDR3 protein comes from TCRdb applying MiXCR to the multiplex PCR reads. The sample carries about 470,000 distinct CDR3 sequences, less than 25% recorded once. This specimen comes from a study of regulatory T cells in long-lasting Graves disease. CDR3 length equals 14 residues. CDR1 and CDR2 from the germline V gene are SQVTM and ANQGSEA. Trimming left V 6 bases short and J 2 bases short, with 13 bases between. The sample's time point: persistent/refractory GD, antithyroid drugs over 5 years with positive TRAb. PBMC-derived RNA was used for the TCR library.

This chain joins TRBV29-1 and TRBJ2-2; D is ambiguous. The source was peripheral blood mononuclear cells (PBMCs), collected when the disease was refractory, from a patient treated with antithyroid drugs. The origin of this receptor is a female donor with Graves disease. The CDR3 DNA reads TGCAGCGTAAGGACGAACGTCAACACCGGGGAGCTGTTTTTT. Protein: CSVRTNVNTGELFF.